These T cell receptor beta chains were read from a single sample in a study of molecular identifiers for immune sequencing clone quantification. TCRdb passed the PCR reads through MiXCR, listing each CDR3 protein once. This table has over 550,000 distinct CDR3 sequences, about 25% appearing once. What was sequenced was naive CD8+ T cells from blood, with Jurkat cell RNA spiked in. The receptors here all came from a human donor in good health. Some libraries in this study had Jurkat cell RNA spiked in. The CDR3 runs from the conserved cysteine through the conserved F or W. Fields, in order: J gene, clone size, D gene, V gene, CDR3 protein, CDR3 DNA. A D gene is named only where the DNA matches it firmly. Part of the rows lack a size; the others show once, few, many or a class for expanded clones.

TRBJ2-3 few TRBD2 TRBV15 CATSTALADTDTQYF TGTGCCACCAGTACGGCACTAGCGGACACAGATACGCAGTATTTT
TRBJ2-1 few TRBD1 TRBV12-3/TRBV12-4 CASRARDRGYNEQFF TGTGCCAGCAGGGCCCGGGACAGGGGATACAATGAGCAGTTCTTC
TRBJ2-3 NA TRBD1 TRBV27 CASSLLRDRGTDTQYF TGTGCCAGCAGTTTACTCCGGGACAGGGGAACAGATACGCAGTATTTT
TRBJ2-7 many TRBD1 TRBV5-6 CASSSWDSYEQYF TGTGCCAGCAGCTCTTGGGACAGCTACGAGCAGTACTTC
TRBJ2-7 many TRBD1 TRBV4-3 CASSQELGQKYEQYF TGCGCCAGCAGCCAAGAACTGGGACAGAAGTACGAGCAGTACTTC
TRBJ1-1 many NA TRBV7-9 CASEDREAFF TGTGCCAGCGAGGATCGTGAAGCTTTCTTT
TRBJ2-7 many TRBD1 TRBV29-1 CSAGDRQAYEQYF TGCAGCGCCGGGGACAGGCAAGCCTACGAGCAGTACTTC
TRBJ2-7 many NA TRBV6-5 CASSYSSRGTYEQYF TGTGCCAGCAGTTACTCTTCCAGGGGAACCTACGAGCAGTACTTC
TRBJ2-1 few NA TRBV18 CASSGARSSYNEQFF TGTGCCAGCTCAGGTGCCAGGAGCTCCTACAATGAGCAGTTCTTC
TRBJ2-7 many NA TRBV6-2/TRBV6-3 CASSYSKLRLSYEQYF TGTGCCAGCAGTTACTCGAAGCTCAGACTATCTTACGAGCAGTACTTC
TRBJ1-1 many NA TRBV29-1 CSARRMNTEAFF TGCAGCGCTAGGCGAATGAACACTGAAGCTTTCTTT
TRBJ2-7 many NA TRBV7-2 CASSLEVRGGEQYF TGTGCCAGCAGCTTAGAGGTCAGGGGAGGCGAGCAGTACTTC
TRBJ2-7 few NA TRBV7-9 CASSLWSDGDGGEQYF TGTGCCAGCAGCTTATGGTCGGACGGGGACGGGGGCGAGCAGTACTTC
TRBJ2-7 NA TRBD1 TRBV6-2/TRBV6-3 CASSYAKARTGFYEQYF TGTGCCAGCAGTTACGCCAAAGCCCGGACAGGGTTCTACGAGCAGTACTTC
TRBJ2-7 few NA TRBV11-2 CATARSVYEQYF TGTGCCACCGCACGGAGCGTCTACGAGCAGTACTTC
TRBJ2-1 few TRBD2 TRBV30 CAWSANSGGTSNEQFF TGTGCCTGGAGTGCAAATAGCGGGGGGACATCCAATGAGCAGTTCTTC
TRBJ1-6 NA NA TRBV20-1 CSARARGGSGSPLHF TGCAGTGCTAGAGCGAGAGGAGGAAGCGGTTCACCCCTCCACTTT
TRBJ2-2 few NA TRBV27 CASSPRLEGTGELFF TGTGCCAGCAGCCCTCGTTTGGAGGGCACCGGGGAGCTGTTTTTT
TRBJ1-4 many NA TRBV12-3/TRBV12-4 CASSPDGPGEKLFF TGTGCCAGCAGCCCAGACGGTCCCGGTGAAAAACTGTTTTTT
TRBJ2-7 NA NA TRBV27 CASRALGSYEQYF TGTGCCAGCAGGGCCTTGGGGTCGTACGAGCAGTACTTC
TRBJ1-1 NA NA TRBV27 CASSSQGLVTEAFF TGTGCCAGCAGTTCGCAGGGACTGGTCACTGAAGCTTTCTTT
TRBJ2-7 NA NA TRBV11-2 CASSFGGFPYEQYF TGTGCCAGCAGCTTTGGGGGCTTCCCCTACGAGCAGTACTTC
TRBJ2-5 few TRBD1 TRBV11-2 CASSLRPGQGETQYF TGTGCCAGCAGCTTACGTCCCGGACAGGGGGAGACCCAGTACTTC
TRBJ2-5 NA NA TRBV7-2 CASSLLGGEWETQYF TGTGCCAGCAGCTTATTGGGGGGCGAGTGGGAGACCCAGTACTTC
TRBJ1-5 NA TRBD1 TRBV25-1 CASSDVGGSSSNNQPQHF TGTGCCAGCAGTGATGTAGGGGGCTCCTCGTCGAACAATCAGCCCCAGCATTTT
TRBJ1-5 few NA TRBV2 CASSFLFGQPQHF TGTGCCAGCAGTTTCCTCTTTGGCCAGCCCCAGCATTTT
TRBJ1-4 many NA TRBV6-5 CASSYSPGDNEKLFF TGTGCCAGCAGTTACTCCCCCGGGGATAATGAAAAACTGTTTTTT